These 16 T cell receptor beta chains share one sample of origin, sequenced in a study of blood T cell repertoires in COVID-19. Assay used: immunoSEQ multiplex PCR; TCRdb lists only in-frame clones, some missing. The table lists roughly 100,000 clones, roughly 81% of them singletons. The sample consisted of peripheral blood. Receptor source: a middle-aged man with active or convalescent COVID-19.

The genes are TRBV10-3 and TRBJ2-1; 7 nucleotides align to TRBD1. This CDR3 spans 12 amino acids. Unmatched junction bases numbered 1, after V lost 1 base and J lost 10 bases. Per germline, CDR1 ENHRY and CDR2 SYGVKD. The CDR3 nucleotides read TGTGCCATCAGTGAGTTGGGACAGGAGCAGTTCTTC. Protein product: CAISELGQEQFF.

The chain couples TRBV7-9 to TRBJ1-4, with a possible D match to TRBD1 (6 bases). This CDR3 contains 14 residues. The germline V gene has CDR1 SEHNR and CDR2 FQNEAQ (reference sequence). The germline V and J ends were trimmed by 5 bases and 5 bases, with 12 bases remaining between them. The CDR3 DNA is TGTGCCAGCAGCCCCCAGGGGAAGAATGAAAAACTGTTTTTT. Amino acids: CASSPQGKNEKLFF.

The V and J genes are TRBV5-4 and TRBJ1-3, with D maybe TRBD1 (6 bases). CDR1 and CDR2 (germline): SGHNT, YYREEE (reference sequence). Trimming removed 1 base from V and 5 bases from J, with 19 bases in between. The CDR3 length is 17 residues. This CDR3 is CASSLKHESGARNTIYF. CDR3 nucleotides: TGTGCCAGCAGCTTGAAGCACGAATCAGGGGCAAGAAACACCATATATTTT.

This clone was found a few times. The V call is TRBV5-4, the J call TRBJ2-7; possibly TRBD1 for D (6 bases). CDR3 length: 13 residues. The V end lost 4 bases, the J end lost 1 base, and 9 bases lay between the germline ends. From germline, CDR1 is SGHNT and CDR2 YYREEE (reference sequence). In DNA form, the CDR3 reads TGTGCCAGCAGCGACAGGTCATCCTACGAGCAGTACTTC. Its protein product is CASSDRSSYEQYF.

J is TRBJ2-7 and V is TRBV5-1; D possibly corresponds to TRBD1 (6 bases). Germline V gene data show CDR1 as SGHRS and CDR2 as YFSETQ. V lost 2 bases and J lost 3, with 12 bases in between. This CDR3 is built from 14 residues. CDR3 protein: CASSFGQTNYEQYF. DNA for the CDR3: TGCGCCAGCAGCTTTGGACAGACTAACTACGAGCAGTACTTC.

The rearrangement uses TRBV2 and TRBJ2-2, with 7 bases that match TRBD2. With V trimmed by 7 bases and J by 5 bases, 7 bases remained unmatched. This CDR3 comprises 14 residues. Germline lookup yields CDR1 SNHLY and CDR2 FYNNEI. CDR3 in amino acids: CASNWGRGTGELFF. The CDR3 nucleotides read TGTGCCAGCAATTGGGGGAGGGGTACCGGGGAGCTGTTTTTT.

The chain is built from TRBV6-6 and TRBJ1-2; 9 nucleotides align to TRBD1. The V segment lost 6 bases and the J segment 7 bases; nucleotides outside the gene matches: 12. Germline assignment: CDR1 MNHNY and CDR2 SVGAGI (reference sequence). The length of the CDR3 is 15 residues. The CDR3 DNA sequence: TGTGCCAGCAGCCAGAGGGACAGGGACCCTATTGGCTACACCTTC. Residues: CASSQRDRDPIGYTF.

The chain's CDR3 is CASGPPTGTGELFF. The CDR3 DNA follows: TGTGCTAGTGGTCCTCCGACAGGGACCGGGGAGCTGTTTTTT. The gene calls are TRBV12-5 and TRBJ2-2, with 7 bases matching TRBD1. V lost 5 bases and J lost 5; bases outside the gene matches: 5. Germline CDR1 is LGHNT and CDR2 is FRNRAP. The CDR3 runs to 14 residues.

The chain carries TRBV5-6 and TRBJ1-5, with 9 nucleotides matching TRBD1. Losses at the gene ends were 4 bases for V and 7 bases for J; bases not matched to a gene: 6. In germline, CDR1 is SGHDT, CDR2 YYEEEE. This CDR3 comprises 14 residues. The CDR3 sequence is CASSGNRGRQPQHF. In DNA form, the CDR3 reads TGTGCCAGCAGCGGTAACAGGGGGCGACAGCCCCAGCATTTT.

V gene TRBV15 combines with J gene TRBJ1-4, with 7 bases matching TRBD1. Germline assignment: CDR1 LNHNV and CDR2 YYDKDF (reference sequence). This CDR3 has 16 residues. Trimming at V came to 0 bases and at J to 11 bases, leaving 12 bases not matched to a gene. This CDR3 reads CATSREATGVIGKLFF. CDR3 bases: TGTGCCACCAGCAGAGAAGCCACAGGGGTAATTGGGAAACTGTTTTTT.

The rearrangement joins TRBV7-7 to TRBJ2-5; D gene uncertain. Trimming pared 5 bases from V and 5 bases from J, leaving 12 bases between. Germline CDR1 is SSHAT and CDR2 is FNYEAQ (reference sequence). The CDR3 extends over 13 amino acids. The CDR3 region is CASSSRIMETQYF. The CDR3 DNA follows: TGTGCCAGCAGCAGTAGAATAATGGAGACCCAGTACTTC.

This clone showed up just a few times. J is TRBJ2-7 and V is TRBV11-2; D gene ambiguous. Germline V gene sequence: CDR1 SGHAT, CDR2 FQNNGV. Trimming removed 3 bases from V and 3 bases from J, with 9 bases in between. CDR3 length equals 13 residues. The CDR3 nucleotides read TGTGCCAGCAGCTTGGAGAGGAGCTACGAGCAGTACTTC. This codes for CASSLERSYEQYF.

The J gene is TRBJ2-2, the V gene TRBV7-9, with 8 bases lining up with TRBD1. Trimming took 0 bases from V and 6 from J; bases not matched to a gene: 0. The CDR3 totals 14 residues. Germline assignment: CDR1 SEHNR and CDR2 FQNEAQ (reference sequence). Written as DNA, the CDR3 is TGTGCCAGCAGCTTAGCACAGGGGGCCGGGGAGCTGTTTTTT. Translated: CASSLAQGAGELFF.

The genes are TRBV6-6 and TRBJ1-1, with D possibly TRBD1 on 6 matching bases. The CDR3 is 13 amino acids. The V end lost 7 bases, the J end lost 4 bases, and 13 bases lay between the germline ends. Looked up from germline, CDR1 is MNHNY and CDR2 is SVGAGI (reference sequence). The CDR3 region is CASNQQGFTEAFF. The CDR3 DNA is TGTGCCAGCAACCAGCAGGGGTTCACTGAAGCTTTCTTT.

The genes are TRBV6-5 and TRBJ2-7; TRBD2 agrees at 7 bases. V lost 2 bases, J lost 0 bases, and 4 bases stayed unmatched. Germline CDR1 and CDR2: MNHEY and SVGAGI. The CDR3 runs to 15 residues. CDR3 DNA: TGTGCCAGCAGTTACAGCGGGACCAACTCCTACGAGCAGTACTTC. This sequence encodes CASSYSGTNSYEQYF.

This clone was seen only once. The CDR3 DNA follows: TGTGCCAGCAGCCGTAATCCGGGACTCAAGACGGGCTATAATTCACCCCTCCACTTT. Translated: CASSRNPGLKTGYNSPLHF. The V gene is TRBV28, the J gene TRBJ1-6; D possibly corresponds to TRBD1 (5 bases). Per the germline V gene, CDR1 is MDHEN and CDR2 is SYDVKM. V was cut by 6 bases and J by 3 bases, with 24 bases left in between. This CDR3 spans 19 amino acids.